This TCR beta chain was identified in a study of T cell repertoires in cytomegalovirus infection. The CDR3 sequence is 14 residues long. Germline CDR1 reads SGHDT; CDR2 reads YYEEEE. The ends were cut back, 2 bases at V and 5 bases at J, with 12 bases in the middle. MiXCR, applied by TCRdb to the reads, yields one record per CDR3 protein. Among about 920,000 distinct CDR3 sequences listed, more than 25% were seen once. With regard to this clonotype: The antigen is undetermined.

This clonotype originated in a human donor in good health (CMV status not recorded). Some clones in this sample may be carry-over from other donors' samples. The sample was cultured CD8+ T cells from PBMCs, taken from culture after CMV antigen stimulation. The chain has TRBV5-6 and TRBJ2-3; D is undetermined. The CDR3 sequence is CASSFGRPGDTQYF. DNA for the CDR3: TGTGCCAGCAGCTTCGGCAGGCCGGGAGATACGCAGTATTTT.